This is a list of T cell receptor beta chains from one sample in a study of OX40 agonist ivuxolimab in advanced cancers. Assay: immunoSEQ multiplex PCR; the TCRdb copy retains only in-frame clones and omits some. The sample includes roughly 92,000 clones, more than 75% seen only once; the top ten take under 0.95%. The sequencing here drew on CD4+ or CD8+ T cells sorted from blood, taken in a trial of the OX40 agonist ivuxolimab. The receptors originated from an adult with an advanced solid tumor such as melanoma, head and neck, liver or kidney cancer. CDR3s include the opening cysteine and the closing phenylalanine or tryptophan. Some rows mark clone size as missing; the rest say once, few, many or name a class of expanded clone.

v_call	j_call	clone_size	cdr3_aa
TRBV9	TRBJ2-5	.	CASSVAGGQGQETQYF
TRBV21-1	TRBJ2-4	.	CASSRRREGRGSIQYF
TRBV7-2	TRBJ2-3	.	CASSSQSTDTQYF
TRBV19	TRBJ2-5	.	CASTPQGRQETQYF
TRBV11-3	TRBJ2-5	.	CASSRQLAGGGETQYF
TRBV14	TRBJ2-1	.	CASGRQYNEQFF
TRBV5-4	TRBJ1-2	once	CASSFQGPGSF
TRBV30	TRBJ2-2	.	CASVQGTTNTGELFF
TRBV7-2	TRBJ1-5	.	CASSSDRDQPQHF
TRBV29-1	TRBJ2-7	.	CSVSEFSEQYF
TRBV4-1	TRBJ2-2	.	CASSQGGLAGRGGELFF
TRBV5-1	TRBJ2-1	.	CASSQGVWTVDEQFF
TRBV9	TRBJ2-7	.	CASSPREGVDEQYF
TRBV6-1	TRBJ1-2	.	CASSSPWGYTF
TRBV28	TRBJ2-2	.	CASSFVSNTGELFF
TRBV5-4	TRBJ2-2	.	CASSLTGALTGELFF
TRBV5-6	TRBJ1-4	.	CASSFSRVDEKLFF
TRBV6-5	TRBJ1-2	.	CASSYSGGHLNYGYTF
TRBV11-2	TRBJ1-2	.	CASSPWGASYYGYTF
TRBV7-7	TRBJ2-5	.	CASSRAGGKETQYF
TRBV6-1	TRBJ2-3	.	CASSEDRWGVVRF
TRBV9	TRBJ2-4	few	CASSLRLEGIQYF
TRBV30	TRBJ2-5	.	CAWSREYQETQYF
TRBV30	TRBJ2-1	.	CAWSTPPWGNEQFF
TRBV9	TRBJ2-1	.	CASSPKGQGVNNEQFF
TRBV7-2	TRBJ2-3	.	CASSLASGRADTQYF
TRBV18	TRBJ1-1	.	CASSPGRTMNTEAFF